This T cell receptor beta chain was sequenced for a study of blood T cell repertoires in COVID-19. Study in general: COVID-19 samples, acute and convalescent, were from the United States, Italy and Spain. In each case, the material was cDNA or gDNA derived from T cells, B-cell-depleted T cells, or PBMCs.

Germline values: CDR1 LGHDT, CDR2 YNNKEL (reference sequence). V lost 3 bases and J lost 0; bases outside the gene matches: 12. The CDR3 is 18 residues long. Measured with immunoSEQ multiplex PCR; TCRdb has only the in-frame clones, and not every one. The sample has some 140,000 clones; roughly 78% are singletons. This TCR derives from a man aged 55 to 70 with acute or convalescent COVID-19. The sequenced sample was peripheral blood. The rearrangement links TRBV3-1 (or the pseudogene TRBV3-2) to TRBJ2-7, with 9 positions matching TRBD1. CDR3 sequence: CASSHNGAGTGSSYEQYF. The CDR3 DNA reads TGTGCCAGCAGCCACAACGGTGCCGGGACAGGGAGCTCCTACGAGCAGTACTTC.